This TCR beta chain came from a study of CXCR3-negative and CXCR3-positive naive CD8 T cells. Across the study: Each library held about 1.5 +/- 0.3 million TRB reads, 110 million to 150 million in total. Study-wide results and limits: With respect to TRBV-TRBJ usage, naive CXCR3-negative and CXCR3-positive cells were similar; memory differed. Greater hydrophobicity was found in TRB CDR3s of CXCR3-positive naive cells than of CXCR3-negative naive cells.

Carrying UMI labels, the TRB cDNA libraries were prepared through 5' RACE. TCRdb re-called the 5' RACE reads and shows each CDR3 protein once, DNA omitted. The sample data list around 84,000 distinct CDR3 sequences. CD45RO-CCR7+CD27+CD95- cells counted as naive CD8+ T cells. Turning to this clonotype: Its specificity is not known.

The source is a human donor in good health. Some clones in this sample may be carry-over from other donors' samples. Input material: naive CXCR3+ CD8+ T cells from blood. Subset here: CD45RO-CCR7+CD27+CD95- naive CD8+ T cells expressing CXCR3 (TNR3+).

The CDR3 loop reads CASSLEGTQETQYF. The J gene is TRBJ2-5, the V gene TRBV5-1; TCRdb's D call, TRBD2, is unchecked because there is no DNA. This CDR3 is built from 14 residues. CDR1 and CDR2 (germline): SGHRS, YFSETQ.